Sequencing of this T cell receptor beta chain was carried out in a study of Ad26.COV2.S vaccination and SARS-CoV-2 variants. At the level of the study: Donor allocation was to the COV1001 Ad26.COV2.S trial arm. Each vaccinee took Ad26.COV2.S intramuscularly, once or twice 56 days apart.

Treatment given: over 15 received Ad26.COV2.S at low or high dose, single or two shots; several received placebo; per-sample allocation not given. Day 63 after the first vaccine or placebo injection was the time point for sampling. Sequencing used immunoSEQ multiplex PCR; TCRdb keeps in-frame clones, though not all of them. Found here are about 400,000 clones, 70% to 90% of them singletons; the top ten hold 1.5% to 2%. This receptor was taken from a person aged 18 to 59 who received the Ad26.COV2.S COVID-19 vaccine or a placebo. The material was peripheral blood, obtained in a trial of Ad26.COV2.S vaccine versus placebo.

The CDR3 DNA follows: TGTGCCAGCAGTTTAAAAGATAATAATTCACCCCTCCACTTT. Its protein product is CASSLKDNNSPLHF. This chain links TRBV27 with TRBJ1-6, with unresolved D. CDR1 MNHEY and CDR2 SMNVEV come from the germline V gene (reference sequence). The CDR3 runs to 14 residues. V was pared by 2 bases and J by 5 bases, with 7 bases between.